The present T cell receptor beta chain was sequenced within a study of Ad26.COV2.S vaccination and SARS-CoV-2 variants. Sample treatment: some 20 received Ad26.COV2.S at low or high dose, single or two shots; several received placebo; per-sample allocation not given. Sample collection was performed on day 63 after the first vaccine or placebo injection. The donor's status was that of an adult aged 18-55 years in Boston. The administered vaccine (an Ad26 vector) expressed Wuhan-strain SARS-CoV-2 spike. The germline V and J ends were trimmed by 6 bases and 9 bases, with 20 bases remaining between them. The germline V gene has CDR1 MNHEY and CDR2 SVGEGT. The CDR3 covers 14 residues. TCRdb's table, derived via immunoSEQ multiplex PCR, lists solely in-frame clones and lacks some. The sample carries about 460,000 clones, roughly nine tenths recorded once.

This clonotype originated in a person aged 18-65 years who received the Ad26.COV2.S COVID-19 vaccine or a placebo. This chain joins TRBV6-2 or TRBV6-3 and TRBJ1-1; TRBD1 might be the D (5 bases). The sequencing used peripheral blood, collected in a trial of Ad26.COV2.S vaccine versus placebo. For the CDR3, the DNA is TGTGCCAGCAGCGGGACCCGGGACGGTATCAAAGCTTTCTTT. It specifies CASSGTRDGIKAFF.